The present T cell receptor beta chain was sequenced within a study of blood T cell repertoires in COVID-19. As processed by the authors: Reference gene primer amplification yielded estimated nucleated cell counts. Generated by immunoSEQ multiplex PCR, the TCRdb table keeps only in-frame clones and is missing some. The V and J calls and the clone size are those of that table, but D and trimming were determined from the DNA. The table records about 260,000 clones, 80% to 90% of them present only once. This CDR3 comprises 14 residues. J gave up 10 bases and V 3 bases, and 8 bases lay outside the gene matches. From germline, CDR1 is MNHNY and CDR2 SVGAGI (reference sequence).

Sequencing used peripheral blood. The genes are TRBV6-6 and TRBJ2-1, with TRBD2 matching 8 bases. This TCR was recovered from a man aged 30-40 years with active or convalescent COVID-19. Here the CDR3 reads CASSYRTASGEQFF. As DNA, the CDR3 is TGTGCCAGCAGTTATCGGACGGCTAGCGGGGAGCAGTTCTTC.